The 28 T cell receptor beta chains presented below share a single source sample, sequenced in a study of blood T cell repertoires in COVID-19. Libraries were prepared by immunoSEQ multiplex PCR; TCRdb keeps only in-frame clonotypes and omits some of them. The data hold around 38,000 clones, with approximately 90% observed a single time. Sequencing was done on a sample of peripheral blood. The receptors originated from a man aged 55 to 70 with COVID-19, enrolled during active disease.

This sequence joins TRBV30 and TRBJ2-7; 8 bases fit TRBD2. With 1 base clipped from V and 3 bases from J, the junction kept 11 bases outside the gene matches. The CDR3 contains 16 residues. Germline assignment: CDR1 GTSNPN and CDR2 SVGIG (reference sequence). CDR3 region: CAWSGSSGASGYEQYF. In DNA, the CDR3 is TGTGCCTGGAGTGGCAGTAGCGGGGCATCCGGCTACGAGCAGTACTTC.

This clone was recorded a few times. V usage is TRBV5-1 and J usage is TRBJ2-1; weak D call: TRBD2 (5 bases). Germline values: CDR1 SGHRS, CDR2 YFSETQ. The CDR3 is 16 amino acids. Deletions cut 4 bases from V and 3 bases from J, with 17 bases between. The CDR3 reads CASSPREGEGYNEQFF. The DNA for the CDR3 is TGCGCCAGCAGCCCCAGAGAGGGAGAGGGCTACAATGAGCAGTTCTTC. The full variable domain, completed using reference TRBV5-1 and TRBJ2-1, is KAGVTQTPRYLIKTRGQQVTLSCSPISGHRSVSWYQQTPGQGLQFLFEYFSETQRNKGNFPGRFSGRQFSNSRSEMNVSTLELGDSALYLCASSPREGEGYNEQFFGPGTRLTVL.

This chain links TRBV28 with TRBJ2-7, with 9 bases fitting TRBD1. There are 15 residues in the CDR3. Germline CDR1 reads MDHEN; CDR2 reads SYDVKM. J was trimmed by 4 bases and V by 6 bases; bases with no gene match: 10. The CDR3 spells CASRNTGQGQYEQYF. CDR3 nucleotide sequence: TGTGCCAGCAGGAATACGGGACAGGGTCAATACGAGCAGTACTTC.

The chain is built from TRBV9 and TRBJ1-1; perhaps TRBD1 as D (6 bases). V shed 3 bases and J shed 0 bases, with 9 bases lying between them. CDR3 length: 14 amino acids. Looked up from germline, CDR1 is SGDLS and CDR2 is YYNGEE. CDR3 in amino acids: CASSARGMNTEAFF. The CDR3 coding sequence is TGTGCCAGCAGCGCCAGGGGTATGAACACTGAAGCTTTCTTT.

The sample holds a few counts of this clone. V gene TRBV6-4 combines with J gene TRBJ2-3, with D uncertain. Between the trimmed V and J ends, which lost 7 bases and 5 bases, there was a span of 7 bases. The CDR3 extends over 11 amino acids. The V gene's germline CDR1 is MRHNA and CDR2 SNTAGT. CDR3 coding DNA: TGTGCCAGCATCGGTCAAGATACGCAGTATTTT. Amino acid sequence: CASIGQDTQYF.

J is TRBJ2-1 and V is TRBV3-1 (or the pseudogene TRBV3-2); D unresolved. Looked up from germline, CDR1 is LGHDT and CDR2 is YNNKEL (reference sequence). Trimming took off 4 bases at V and 9 bases at J, with 13 bases between the two ends. The CDR3 spans 13 residues. The CDR3 nucleotides are TGTGCCAGCAGCCCGCGACTTGATACTGAGCAGTTCTTC. It specifies CASSPRLDTEQFF.

This rearrangement joins TRBV9 to TRBJ1-1; D remains ambiguous. The germline V gene encodes CDR1 SGDLS and CDR2 YYNGEE. Trimming removed 3 bases from V and 6 bases from J, with 18 bases in between. The CDR3 has 15 residues. The CDR3 sequence is CASSALSSGIAEAFF. The CDR3 bases are TGTGCCAGCAGCGCACTCTCCTCGGGGATAGCTGAAGCTTTCTTT.

This clone was observed once. The rearrangement uses TRBV10-3 and TRBJ1-2; TRBD1 might be the D (5 bases). The CDR3 runs 15 residues. V dropped 3 bases and J dropped 4 bases, with 15 bases sitting between them. The V gene's germline CDR1 is ENHRY and CDR2 SYGVKD. Here the CDR3 reads CAISDRLTDSYGYTF. CDR3 sequence (DNA): TGTGCCATCAGTGACCGCCTGACAGACTCCTATGGCTACACCTTC.

The rearrangement joins TRBV5-6 to TRBJ1-1, with TRBD1 as a possible D gene (5 bases). Germline assignment: CDR1 SGHDT and CDR2 YYEEEE. The V end lost 4 bases, the J end lost 8 bases, and 15 bases lay between the germline ends. The CDR3 is 13 residues long. The CDR3 reads CASSATRAAEAFF. The CDR3 DNA follows: TGTGCCAGCAGCGCCACCAGGGCAGCCGAAGCTTTCTTT.

This chain joins TRBV19 and TRBJ2-7, with 7 bases fitting TRBD1. V lost 5 bases and J lost 0; bases outside the gene matches: 7. From germline, CDR1 is LNHDA and CDR2 SQIVND (reference sequence). This CDR3 spans 15 amino acids. CDR3 in DNA: TGTGCCAGTAGTCCAGTTGGGACAGCCTCCTACGAGCAGTACTTC. Protein: CASSPVGTASYEQYF.

The chain recombines TRBV5-6 with TRBJ1-2; 7 positions match TRBD1. Losses at the gene ends were 5 bases for V and 7 bases for J; bases not matched to a gene: 14. The germline gives CDR1 SGHDT, CDR2 YYEEEE. CDR3 size: 15 residues. CDR3 DNA: TGTGCCAGCAGACCTATTTCAGGGGGGAGTGGTGGCTACACCTTC. It translates to CASRPISGGSGGYTF.

The chain joins TRBV24-1 to TRBJ2-1, with 7 nucleotides matching TRBD1. The V gene end was trimmed by 4 bases and the J gene end by 5 bases; junction bases not matched to a gene: 7. The germline V gene has CDR1 KGHDR and CDR2 SFDVKD. The CDR3 loop spans 15 amino acids. The CDR3 protein is CATSDLVGTDNEQFF. DNA for the CDR3: TGTGCCACCAGTGACCTCGTGGGGACAGACAATGAGCAGTTCTTC.

Details on this clone: The same CDR3 arises from other DNA sequences in this sample as well. The chain employs TRBV5-4 and TRBJ1-2; 8 nucleotides line up with TRBD1. CDR1 and CDR2 from the germline V gene are SGHNT and YYREEE (reference sequence). This CDR3 region has 15 residues. J was trimmed by 4 bases and V by 0 bases; bases with no gene match: 5. The CDR3 bases are TGTGCCAGCAGCTTGGATAGGACAGGGCGCTATGGCTACACCTTC. As protein: CASSLDRTGRYGYTF.

V and J are TRBV6-5 and TRBJ1-2; 11 bases fit TRBD1. The ends lost 4 bases at V and 5 bases at J; junction bases unmatched: 6. Germline V CDR1 and CDR2: MNHEY, SVGAGI. The CDR3 is made up of 15 amino acids. This chain's CDR3 is CASSSPRDRGYGYTF. The CDR3 DNA follows: TGTGCCAGCAGTTCACCCCGGGACAGGGGGTATGGCTACACCTTC.

DNA of the CDR3: TGCAGCGTTGAATCGGGCGGGGGGGCGGATACGCAGTATTTT. It yields the protein CSVESGGGADTQYF. The chain links TRBV29-1 to TRBJ2-3; 9 bases are shared with TRBD2. J gave up 6 bases and V 2 bases, and 6 bases lay outside the gene matches. In germline, CDR1 is SQVTM, CDR2 ANQGSEA. The CDR3 sequence is 14 residues long.

The chain carries TRBV9 and TRBJ2-3; no definite D call. The CDR3 is 14 residues long. V lost 2 bases and J lost 7, with 14 bases in between. Germline CDR1 is SGDLS and CDR2 is YYNGEE. The CDR3 nucleotides read TGTGCCAGCAGCGTTGATCTACTGTTAAATACGCAGTATTTT. Its translation: CASSVDLLLNTQYF.

The chain is built from TRBV29-1 and TRBJ1-1; D is unresolved. Trimming pared 6 bases from V and 1 base from J, leaving 21 bases between. The CDR3 length is 16 residues. In germline, CDR1 is SQVTM, CDR2 ANQGSEA. The CDR3 spells CSVRGRRYNKNTEAFF. CDR3 bases: TGCAGCGTGAGAGGTAGACGGTACAACAAGAACACTGAAGCTTTCTTT.

The gene calls are TRBV3-1 (or the pseudogene TRBV3-2) and TRBJ2-7, with D perhaps matching TRBD2 (6 bases). This CDR3 is built from 12 residues. Per germline, CDR1 LGHDT and CDR2 YNNKEL (reference sequence). V was cut by 5 bases and J by 7 bases, with 12 bases left in between. In DNA form, the CDR3 reads TGTGCCAGCAGCAATGGGGCGGGGGAGCAGTACTTC. Protein: CASSNGAGEQYF.

The J gene is TRBJ2-3, the V gene TRBV29-1; possible D gene TRBD2, 6 bases. V was pared by 6 bases and J by 2 bases, with 12 bases between. Germline-derived CDR1 and CDR2 are SQVTM and ANQGSEA. The CDR3 length is 13 residues. CDR3 in amino acids: CSVLAKNTDTQYF. CDR3 in DNA: TGCAGCGTACTAGCAAAGAACACAGATACGCAGTATTTT.

This clone was recorded only once. The CDR3 sequence: CASSIGTGGGYGYTF. CDR3 in DNA: TGTGCCAGTAGTATTGGGACAGGGGGCGGGTATGGCTACACCTTC. J is TRBJ1-2 and V is TRBV19; the match to TRBD1 covers 12 bases. Germline trimming cut 3 bases from V and 5 bases from J; bases unmatched to any gene: 4. This CDR3 is built from 15 residues. Germline V gene sequence: CDR1 LNHDA, CDR2 SQIVND (reference sequence).

The chain recombines TRBV6-5 with TRBJ1-5; D unresolved. Trimming removed 6 bases from V and 0 bases from J, with 9 bases in between. The germline CDR1 and CDR2 sequences are MNHEY and SVGAGI. There are 14 residues in the CDR3. CDR3 residues: CASRRAASNQPQHF. Here the CDR3 DNA reads TGTGCCAGCAGGCGGGCAGCTAGCAATCAGCCCCAGCATTTT.

This chain uses TRBV6-2 or TRBV6-3 with TRBJ1-5, with D maybe TRBD1 (6 bases). Germline lookup yields CDR1 MNHEY and CDR2 SVGEGT. V was clipped by 2 bases and J by 2 bases, with 13 bases between them. The CDR3 has 16 residues. The CDR3 loop reads CASSYPQGAGNQPQHF. CDR3 DNA: TGTGCCAGCAGTTACCCACAGGGCGCTGGCAATCAGCCCCAGCATTTT.

The V and J genes are TRBV28 and TRBJ2-3; TRBD1 agrees at 9 bases. V lost 1 base to trimming and J lost 5 bases; unmatched junction nucleotides: 10. Germline V lookup: CDR1 MDHEN, CDR2 SYDVKM. The CDR3 extends over 17 amino acids. CDR3 region: CASSLSSNRGLRDTQYF. Here the CDR3 DNA reads TGTGCCAGCAGTTTATCCTCAAACAGGGGGCTGAGAGATACGCAGTATTTT.

The chain links TRBV28 to TRBJ1-4; 7 nucleotides match TRBD1. This CDR3 comprises 15 residues. The germline CDR1 and CDR2 sequences are MDHEN and SYDVKM. After removal of 2 bases from V and 0 bases from J, the junction contained 0 bases not matched to a gene. DNA for the CDR3: TGTGCCAGCAGTTTAGACAGGGCAACTAATGAAAAACTGTTTTTT. It codes for CASSLDRATNEKLFF.

This chain joins TRBV5-6 and TRBJ2-4; 8 bases line up with TRBD2. CDR3 size: 15 residues. The germline gives CDR1 SGHDT, CDR2 YYEEEE. The V and J ends lost 1 base and 6 bases, in that order; junction bases with no gene match: 6. The CDR3 region has the DNA TGTGCCAGCAGCTTGACCAGCGGGAGCAGAAACATTCAGTACTTC. Translated, it gives CASSLTSGSRNIQYF.

The chain has TRBV24-1 and TRBJ2-3; TRBD2 might be the D (6 bases). The CDR3 sequence is 16 residues long. Germline CDR1 KGHDR, CDR2 SFDVKD. The V gene lost 4 bases and the J gene lost 2 bases, with 15 bases spanning the gap. CDR3 protein: CATSDPLATNTDTQYF. DNA of the CDR3: TGTGCCACCAGTGACCCTCTAGCGACAAACACAGATACGCAGTATTTT.

This rearrangement joins TRBV3-1 (or the pseudogene TRBV3-2) to TRBJ2-1; D is unclear. The CDR3 sequence is 15 residues long. Germline values: CDR1 LGHDT, CDR2 YNNKEL (reference sequence). Trimming stripped 0 bases from V and 2 bases from J, with 8 bases between. CDR3 protein: CASSQDLFTYNEQFF. DNA of the CDR3: TGTGCCAGCAGCCAAGACCTCTTTACCTACAATGAGCAGTTCTTC.

The rearrangement links TRBV18 to TRBJ1-6; possibly TRBD1 for D (5 bases). V was pared by 8 bases and J by 8 bases, with 10 bases between. The CDR3 is made up of 12 amino acids. The germline gives CDR1 KGHSH, CDR2 LQKENI. CDR3 bases: TGTGCCAGCGCCCGGGGGGATTCACCCCTCCACTTT. Protein product: CASARGDSPLHF. Full variable domain (missing parts from reference TRBV18 and TRBJ1-6): NAGVMQNPRHLVRRRGQEARLRCSPMKGHSHVYWYRQLPEEGLKFMVYLQKENIIDESGMPKERFSAEFPKEGPSILRIQQVVRGDSAAYFCASARGDSPLHFGNGTRLTVT.